These 5 T cell receptor beta chains were sequenced from one sample in a study of human T cells and chemical hapten exposure. TCRdb reanalysed the RACE reads using MiXCR and keeps one entry per CDR3 protein. Of more than 250,000 distinct CDR3 sequences listed, about 9.4% are singletons. Time point specified: pre-sensitization, week 0. Treatment reported: therapeutic diphenylcyclopropenone sensitization with weekly scalp DPC. Sequencing used whole blood, obtained in connection with sensitization to the hapten diphenylcyclopropenone (DPC). These receptors were collected from a woman aged 35 to 49 with alopecia areata. Some clones in this sample may be carry-over from other donors' samples.

The chain uses TRBV28 and TRBJ2-7, with TRBD1 matching 7 bases. Germline V gives CDR1 MDHEN, CDR2 SYDVKM. The CDR3 length is 15 residues. With V trimmed by 7 bases and J by 0 bases, 9 bases remained unmatched. CDR3 nucleotide sequence: TGTGCCAGCAACTCCCCTTCAGGGGGCTCCTACGAGCAGTACTTC. Translation: CASNSPSGGSYEQYF.

This clonotype was picked up a small number of times. The J gene is TRBJ2-7, the V gene TRBV10-3; D remains ambiguous. V lost 6 bases, J lost 3 bases, and 9 bases lay in between. Per the germline V gene, CDR1 is ENHRY and CDR2 is SYGVKD. This CDR3 has 12 residues. In nucleotides, the CDR3 is TGTGCCATCAGGGTGGACGGCTACGAGCAGTACTTC. This gives the protein CAIRVDGYEQYF.

This chain joins TRBV6-2 or TRBV6-3 and TRBJ2-1, with a possible D match to TRBD1 (6 bases). The CDR3 spans 14 residues. Germline loops: CDR1 MNHEY, CDR2 SVGEGT. Trimming cost V 2 bases and J 4 bases, with 9 bases left between them. CDR3 bases: TGTGCCAGCAGTTACGTAGGGGGATACAATGAGCAGTTCTTC. Its protein is CASSYVGGYNEQFF.

The table lists this clonotype with many counts. The DNA for the CDR3 is TGCAGCGTTGAACCGGCGACAGATACGCAGTATTTT. Its protein product is CSVEPATDTQYF. V and J are TRBV29-1 and TRBJ2-3; D is undetermined. The CDR3 spans 12 residues. V was shortened by 2 bases and J by 3 bases, with 6 bases between the two germline ends. Germline V gives CDR1 SQVTM, CDR2 ANQGSEA.

In this sample, this clonotype turned up many times. The J gene is TRBJ2-3, the V gene TRBV6-2 or TRBV6-3; 13 bases map to TRBD2. Per germline, CDR1 MNHEY and CDR2 SVGEGT. CDR3 length equals 16 residues. The V gene end was trimmed by 6 bases and the J gene end by 3 bases; junction bases not matched to a gene: 6. CDR3 in DNA: TGTGCCAGCAGCATGACTAGCGGGAGGAGGACAGATACGCAGTATTTT. Translation: CASSMTSGRRTDTQYF.